Below are 22 T cell receptor beta chains sequenced from a single sample in a study of blood T cell repertoires in COVID-19 (dated by TCRdb to the early 2020s). Receptor amplification or capture employed the immunoSEQ multiplex PCR assay. Imported from immuneACCESS, the table was reduced by TCRdb to in-frame sequences with V and J called. These copies leave out some clones; in studies compared against another copy, an unresolved V gene accounts for under half, and the cause of the remainder is not known. This sample lists fewer than 350,000 clones; 75% to 90% were detected once. Less than 2.5% of the sample is in the top ten clones. Sample: PBMCs or T cells enriched from blood (not recorded which). Receptors were obtained from a man aged 25-45 years who had recovered from COVID-19.

This clone was found a few times. The chain employs TRBV7-3 and TRBJ2-5; 8 bases match TRBD2. Trimming at V came to 5 bases and at J to 1 base, leaving 6 bases not matched to a gene. The CDR3 contains 15 residues. Per germline, CDR1 SGHTA and CDR2 FQGTGA. The CDR3 is CASSPYGGAQETQYF. CDR3 nucleotide sequence: TGTGCCAGCAGCCCTTACGGGGGGGCCCAAGAGACCCAGTACTTC.

J is TRBJ1-1 and V is TRBV30; TRBD1 aligns across 7 bases. Germline CDR1 reads GTSNPN; CDR2 reads SVGIG (reference sequence). This CDR3 is built from 13 residues. Germline trimming cut 5 bases from V and 2 bases from J; bases unmatched to any gene: 5. The CDR3 spells CAWDRDRNTEAFF. In DNA, the CDR3 is TGTGCCTGGGACAGGGACAGAAACACTGAAGCTTTCTTT.

This sequence joins TRBV6-5 and TRBJ1-2; a weak D match, TRBD1 (6 bases). This CDR3 contains 15 residues. V was shortened by 4 bases and J by 0 bases, with 12 bases between the two germline ends. Looked up from germline, CDR1 is MNHEY and CDR2 is SVGAGI. CDR3 nucleotides: TGTGCCAGCAGTTCAACGACAGGACCTAACTATGGCTACACCTTC. Protein sequence: CASSSTTGPNYGYTF.

This chain's CDR3 is CASSLVGHQNQRGTEAFF. The DNA for the CDR3 is TGTGCCAGCAGCTTAGTAGGACATCAGAACCAAAGGGGGACTGAAGCTTTCTTT. The chain links TRBV13 to TRBJ1-1; D may be TRBD1 (6 bases). The CDR3 covers 18 residues. V was pared by 1 base and J by 5 bases, with 23 bases between. Germline values: CDR1 PRHDT, CDR2 FYEKMQ (reference sequence).

The chain combines TRBV3-1 (or the pseudogene TRBV3-2) with TRBJ1-1; 7 positions agree with TRBD1. V dropped 4 bases and J dropped 0; count of bases not matched to a gene: 14. In germline, CDR1 is LGHDT, CDR2 YNNKEL (reference sequence). CDR3 length equals 18 residues. The CDR3 loop is CASSPTSGQDNMNTEAFF. For the CDR3, the DNA is TGTGCCAGCAGCCCAACATCTGGACAGGATAACATGAACACTGAAGCTTTCTTT.

This chain joins TRBV12-3 or TRBV12-4 and TRBJ1-6; no reliable D call. Trimming stripped 7 bases from V and 7 bases from J, with 11 bases between. The CDR3 extends over 13 amino acids. The CDR3 sequence is CASKSAENSPLHF. The CDR3 bases are TGTGCCAGCAAATCGGCGGAAAATTCACCCCTCCACTTT.

The chain carries TRBV5-6 and TRBJ2-1; 7 bases align to TRBD1. V lost 4 bases and J lost 0; bases outside the gene matches: 7. The germline gives CDR1 SGHDT, CDR2 YYEEEE. The CDR3 extends over 16 amino acids. The CDR3 protein is CASSGQAVSSYNEQFF. CDR3 nucleotides: TGTGCCAGCAGCGGACAGGCAGTGAGCTCCTACAATGAGCAGTTCTTC.

The chain links TRBV18 to TRBJ2-7; D is perhaps TRBD1 (6 bases). This CDR3 is built from 13 residues. Trimming stripped 3 bases from V and 6 bases from J, with 12 bases between. The germline V gene encodes CDR1 KGHSH and CDR2 LQKENI. The CDR3 DNA sequence: TGTGCCAGCTCACCTAAAGACAGGACCGAGCAGTACTTC. It yields the protein CASSPKDRTEQYF.

V and J are TRBV7-9 and TRBJ2-5; a possible D gene is TRBD1 (6 bases). CDR1 is SEHNR and CDR2 is FQNEAQ in the germline V gene (reference sequence). V gave up 5 bases and J gave up 5 bases, with 12 bases separating them. CDR3 length: 13 residues. The CDR3 spells CASSGTGRETQYF. CDR3 coding DNA: TGTGCCAGCAGCGGCACAGGGCGCGAGACCCAGTACTTC.

This clone has a single count. V usage is TRBV27 and J usage is TRBJ2-7; D perhaps matches TRBD2 (7 bases). V shed 3 bases and J shed 0 bases, with 15 bases lying between them. Germline V lookup: CDR1 MNHEY, CDR2 SMNVEV (reference sequence). This CDR3 comprises 16 residues. Here the CDR3 reads CASSFSAGALSYEQYF. The CDR3 DNA sequence: TGTGCCAGCAGTTTCTCCGCGGGGGCCCTCTCCTACGAGCAGTACTTC.

V is TRBV5-1 and J is TRBJ1-2; 10 nucleotides line up with TRBD1. Germline values: CDR1 SGHRS, CDR2 YFSETQ. The J segment lost 6 bases and the V segment lost 3 bases, leaving 5 bases of the junction unmatched. The CDR3 runs to 14 residues. CDR3 protein: CASSSSGTGDGYTF. CDR3 DNA sequence: TGCGCCAGCAGCTCGTCCGGGACAGGGGATGGCTACACCTTC. The full variable domain, completed using reference TRBV5-1 and TRBJ1-2, is KAGVTQTPRYLIKTRGQQVTLSCSPISGHRSVSWYQQTPGQGLQFLFEYFSETQRNKGNFPGRFSGRQFSNSRSEMNVSTLELGDSALYLCASSSSGTGDGYTFGSGTRLTVV.

The V call is TRBV19, the J call TRBJ1-2; D call uncertain. Trimming shortened V by 3 bases and J by 7 bases, and 18 bases separated the two germline ends. Germline CDR1 LNHDA, CDR2 SQIVND (reference sequence). The CDR3 runs to 15 residues. This chain's CDR3 is CASSIMSVVVGGYTF. The CDR3 bases are TGTGCCAGTAGTATCATGTCCGTAGTGGTTGGTGGCTACACCTTC.

Written as DNA, the CDR3 is TGTGCCAGCACCAAAGGTCGACTAGCGGGGGAGACCCAGTACTTC. Translation gives CASTKGRLAGETQYF. This chain links TRBV6-5 with TRBJ2-5; 11 nucleotides align to TRBD2. This CDR3 has 15 amino acids. J gave up 5 bases and V 7 bases, and 9 bases lay outside the gene matches. CDR1 MNHEY and CDR2 SVGAGI come from the germline V gene.

This clone was seen just once. This chain uses TRBV3-1 (or the pseudogene TRBV3-2) with TRBJ1-6; 8 bases agree with TRBD1. V trimming: 0 bases; J trimming: 11 bases; junction bases outside the gene matches: 6. This CDR3 is built from 15 residues. Germline-derived CDR1 and CDR2 are LGHDT and YNNKEL (reference sequence). This CDR3 reads CASSQDRDRLTPLHF. The DNA of the CDR3 is TGTGCCAGCAGCCAAGACCGGGACAGGCTGACACCCCTCCACTTT.

This chain connects TRBV18 to TRBJ1-3; D ambiguous. The CDR3 runs 16 residues. Deletions cut 6 bases from V and 0 bases from J, with 15 bases between. CDR1 is KGHSH, CDR2 LQKENI, per germline. This chain's CDR3 is CASSLSPPLSGNTIYF. Written as DNA, the CDR3 is TGTGCCAGCTCGCTGAGTCCTCCTCTCTCTGGAAACACCATATATTTT. The full variable domain, its missing parts supplied by reference TRBV18 and TRBJ1-3, is NAGVMQNPRHLVRRRGQEARLRCSPMKGHSHVYWYRQLPEEGLKFMVYLQKENIIDESGMPKERFSAEFPKEGPSILRIQQVVRGDSAAYFCASSLSPPLSGNTIYFGEGSWLTVV.

The rearrangement links TRBV13 to TRBJ2-4, with 9 bases matching TRBD1. This CDR3 is built from 15 residues. V lost 6 bases to trimming and J lost 1 base; unmatched junction nucleotides: 4. From germline, CDR1 is PRHDT and CDR2 FYEKMQ (reference sequence). CDR3 protein: CASRGQGGAKNIQYF. In nucleotides, the CDR3 is TGTGCCAGCAGGGGACAGGGTGGTGCCAAAAACATTCAGTACTTC.

The genes are TRBV4-2 and TRBJ2-1; 12 bases fit TRBD2. Germline lookup yields CDR1 LGHNA and CDR2 YNFKEQ. V gave up 0 bases and J gave up 4 bases; unmatched junction bases: 4. The CDR3 contains 17 residues. The CDR3 here is CASSQDPLAGGYNEQFF. In DNA, the CDR3 is TGTGCCAGCAGCCAAGATCCACTAGCGGGGGGTTACAATGAGCAGTTCTTC.

The chain recombines TRBV5-1 with TRBJ2-5; 10 nucleotides match TRBD2. This CDR3 has 13 amino acids. Germline V gene sequence: CDR1 SGHRS, CDR2 YFSETQ. After removal of 5 bases from V and 2 bases from J, the junction contained 0 bases not matched to a gene. This CDR3 reads CASRTSGQETQYF. The CDR3 DNA is TGCGCCAGCAGGACTAGCGGGCAAGAGACCCAGTACTTC.

This rearrangement joins TRBV4-1 to TRBJ1-2, with 12 bases identical to TRBD1. In germline, CDR1 is MGHRA, CDR2 YSYEKL. Trimming cost V 2 bases and J 8 bases; bases outside gene matches: 6. The CDR3 length is 15 residues. CDR3 nucleotide sequence: TGCGCCAGCAGCCAACCCGGGACAGGGGGCCTCGGCTACACCTTC. It specifies CASSQPGTGGLGYTF.

A word on this clone: The same CDR3 also results from other DNA sequences found in this sample. This sequence joins TRBV6-1 and TRBJ1-5; TRBD1 might be the D (5 bases). The CDR3 length is 13 residues. Deletions cut 3 bases from V and 2 bases from J, with 5 bases between. The germline V gene encodes CDR1 MNHNS and CDR2 SASEGT. In DNA, the CDR3 is TGTGCCAGCAGTGACAGGGGCAATCAGCCCCAGCATTTT. Amino acids: CASSDRGNQPQHF.

The chain employs TRBV19 and TRBJ2-3; 8 nucleotides agree with TRBD1. The CDR3 spans 15 residues. V was clipped by 1 base and J by 2 bases; unmatched bases: 2. Germline assignment: CDR1 LNHDA and CDR2 SQIVND (reference sequence). DNA for the CDR3: TGTGCCAGTAGTATAGGACAGGGGTTCACAGATACGCAGTATTTT. Amino acids: CASSIGQGFTDTQYF.

The CDR3 region is CASSLEGDQETQYF. CDR3 nucleotides: TGTGCCAGCAGTTTAGAGGGGGACCAAGAGACCCAGTACTTC. The V and J genes are TRBV27 and TRBJ2-5; weak D call: TRBD1 (6 bases). The germline V gene has CDR1 MNHEY and CDR2 SMNVEV (reference sequence). V was shortened by 2 bases and J by 0 bases, with 7 bases between the two germline ends. This CDR3 is 14 amino acids long.